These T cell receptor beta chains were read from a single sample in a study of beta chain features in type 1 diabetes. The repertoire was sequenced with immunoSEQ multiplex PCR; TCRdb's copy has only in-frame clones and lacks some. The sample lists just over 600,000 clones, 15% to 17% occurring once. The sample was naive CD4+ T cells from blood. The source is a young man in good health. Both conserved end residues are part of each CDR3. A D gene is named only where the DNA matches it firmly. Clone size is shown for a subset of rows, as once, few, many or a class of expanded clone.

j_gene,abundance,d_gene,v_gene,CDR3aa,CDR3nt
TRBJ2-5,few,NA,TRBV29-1,CSVDDNQETQYF,TGCAGCGTTGACGACAATCAAGAGACCCAGTACTTC
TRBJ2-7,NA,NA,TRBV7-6,CASSLGPGEGGEQYF,TGTGCCAGCAGCTTAGGTCCGGGAGAAGGGGGCGAGCAGTACTTC
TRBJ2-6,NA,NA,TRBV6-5,CASSPGFSGANVLTF,TGTGCCAGCAGTCCAGGGTTCTCTGGGGCCAACGTCCTGACTTTC
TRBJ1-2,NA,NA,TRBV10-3,CATWTERGTNYGYTF,TGTGCCACCTGGACAGAAAGGGGAACTAACTATGGCTACACCTTC
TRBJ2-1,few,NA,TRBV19,CASAVAGNEQFF,TGTGCCAGTGCCGTTGCAGGTAATGAGCAGTTCTTC
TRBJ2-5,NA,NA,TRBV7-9,CASSSTSGQETQYF,TGTGCCAGCAGCTCCACGAGTGGCCAAGAGACCCAGTACTTC
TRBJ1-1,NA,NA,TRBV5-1,CASSLIGDTEAFF,TGCGCCAGCAGCTTGATAGGGGACACTGAAGCTTTCTTT
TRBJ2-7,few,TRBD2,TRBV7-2,CASSPGAAGAGYEQYF,TGTGCCAGCAGCCCCGGGGCGGCGGGAGCCGGCTACGAGCAGTACTTC
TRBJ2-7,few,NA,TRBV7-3,CASSLRREGYEQYF,TGTGCCAGCAGCTTAAGACGGGAAGGGTACGAGCAGTACTTC
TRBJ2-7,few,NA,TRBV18,CASSPRAGQNYEQYF,TGTGCCAGCTCACCACGGGCAGGACAGAACTACGAGCAGTACTTC
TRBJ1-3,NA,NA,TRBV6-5,CASSYLASGNTIYF,TGTGCCAGCAGTTACCTGGCCTCTGGAAACACCATATATTTT
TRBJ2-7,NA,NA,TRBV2,CASSGGVTGWIQYF,TGTGCCAGCAGTGGAGGGGTGACAGGTTGGATCCAGTACTTC
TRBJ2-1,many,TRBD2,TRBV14,CASSLSGRGGEQFF,TGTGCCAGCAGCCTCTCCGGGAGGGGGGGCGAGCAGTTCTTC
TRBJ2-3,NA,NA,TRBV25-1,CASRGQYTDTQYF,TGTGCCAGCAGAGGACAGTACACAGATACGCAGTATTTT
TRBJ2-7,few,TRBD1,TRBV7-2,CASSLATGGRYEQYF,TGTGCCAGCAGCTTAGCCACAGGGGGGAGGTACGAGCAGTACTTC
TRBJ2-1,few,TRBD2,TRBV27,CASSIPGTSGVHNEQFF,TGTGCCAGCAGTATCCCCGGGACTAGCGGGGTCCACAATGAGCAGTTCTTC
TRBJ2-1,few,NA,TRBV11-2,CASSFPSWGASNEQFF,TGTGCCAGCAGCTTTCCCAGCTGGGGGGCGTCGAATGAGCAGTTCTTC
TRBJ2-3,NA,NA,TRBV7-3,CASSLTRGRPDTQYF,TGTGCCAGCAGCTTAACGCGGGGGCGCCCAGATACGCAGTATTTT
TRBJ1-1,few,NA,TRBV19,CASSMGTRNTEAFF,TGTGCCAGTAGTATGGGGACCCGGAACACTGAAGCTTTCTTT
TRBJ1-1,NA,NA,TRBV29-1,CSVDVRNTEAFF,TGCAGCGTTGATGTCCGGAACACTGAAGCTTTCTTT
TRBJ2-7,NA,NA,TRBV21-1,CASSRPGEAYEQYF,TGTGCCAGCAGCCGCCCTGGGGAGGCCTACGAGCAGTACTTC
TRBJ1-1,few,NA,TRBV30,CAWSRRGRRAFF,TGTGCCTGGAGTCGGAGGGGGAGGAGAGCTTTCTTT
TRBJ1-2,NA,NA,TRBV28,CASSLSAIGDWGYTF,TGTGCCAGCAGTTTATCGGCCATCGGGGACTGGGGCTACACCTTC
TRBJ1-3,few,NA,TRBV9,CASSVGGGSGNTIYF,TGTGCCAGCAGCGTAGGAGGAGGGTCTGGAAACACCATATATTTT
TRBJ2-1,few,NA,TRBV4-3,CASSQDFRYNEQFF,TGCGCCAGCAGCCAAGATTTTCGCTACAATGAGCAGTTCTTC
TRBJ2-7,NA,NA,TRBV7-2,CASSLDRLPSYEQYF,TGTGCCAGCAGCTTAGACAGACTACCCTCCTACGAGCAGTACTTC
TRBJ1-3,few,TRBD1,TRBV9,CASSPGQGGGNTIYF,TGTGCCAGCAGCCCCGGACAGGGGGGCGGAAACACCATATATTTT
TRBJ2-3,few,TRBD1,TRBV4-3,CASSRTGVSDTQYF,TGCGCCAGCAGCCGGACAGGGGTTTCAGATACGCAGTATTTT
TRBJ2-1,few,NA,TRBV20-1,CSAKNEQFF,TGCAGTGCGAAGAATGAGCAGTTCTTC
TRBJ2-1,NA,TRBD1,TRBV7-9,CASSFLTGGTGNEQFF,TGTGCCAGCAGCTTCCTGACAGGGGGCACAGGGAATGAGCAGTTCTTC
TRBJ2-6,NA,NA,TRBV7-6,CASSQFSGVAGANVLTF,TGTGCCAGCAGCCAATTCTCTGGGGTTGCTGGGGCCAACGTCCTGACTTTC
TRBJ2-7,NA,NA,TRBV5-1,CASSLGLKTGSYEQYF,TGCGCCAGCAGCTTGGGGCTAAAGACCGGCTCCTACGAGCAGTACTTC
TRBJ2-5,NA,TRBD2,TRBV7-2,CASSPGTSGRVETQYF,TGTGCCAGCAGCCCCGGGACTAGCGGGAGAGTAGAGACCCAGTACTTC
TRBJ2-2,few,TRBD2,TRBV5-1,CASSMKTSGNTGELFF,TGCGCCAGCAGCATGAAGACTAGCGGTAACACCGGGGAGCTGTTTTTT
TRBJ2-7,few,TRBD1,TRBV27,CASSLLGQGKVLYEQYF,TGTGCCAGCAGTTTATTGGGACAGGGCAAAGTCCTCTACGAGCAGTACTTC
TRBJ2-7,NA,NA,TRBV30,CAWSVSGHEQYF,TGTGCCTGGAGTGTTTCAGGGCACGAGCAGTACTTC
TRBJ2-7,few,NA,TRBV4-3,CASSLRQDHEQYF,TGCGCCAGCAGCCTTCGACAGGACCACGAGCAGTACTTC
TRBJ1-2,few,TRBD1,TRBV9,CASSVDGQGGYGYTF,TGTGCCAGCAGCGTAGACGGACAGGGAGGCTATGGCTACACCTTC
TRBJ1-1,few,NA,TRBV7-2,CASSPRGLNTEAFF,TGTGCCAGCAGCCCCAGGGGCCTGAACACTGAAGCTTTCTTT
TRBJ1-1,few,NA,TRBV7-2,CASSLAPRRAPPEAFF,TGTGCCAGCAGCTTAGCCCCGAGAAGGGCTCCCCCTGAAGCTTTCTTT
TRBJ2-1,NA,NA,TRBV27,CASTRGTSSYNEQFF,TGTGCCAGCACCCGAGGAACTAGCTCCTACAATGAGCAGTTCTTC
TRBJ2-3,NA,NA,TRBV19,CASTNPGWGTDTQYF,TGTGCCAGTACTAACCCAGGGTGGGGCACAGATACGCAGTATTTT
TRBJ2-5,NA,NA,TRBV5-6,CASRPTGLGETQYF,TGTGCCAGCAGACCCACAGGGTTAGGGGAGACCCAGTACTTC
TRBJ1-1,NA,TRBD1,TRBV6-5,CASSSPRQGWNTEAFF,TGTGCCAGCAGTTCCCCCCGACAGGGCTGGAACACTGAAGCTTTCTTT
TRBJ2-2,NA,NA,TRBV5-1,CASSLWAGTSTGELFF,TGCGCCAGCAGCTTGTGGGCCGGGACAAGCACCGGGGAGCTGTTTTTT
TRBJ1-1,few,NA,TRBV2,CASSLQENTEAFF,TGTGCCAGCAGTTTACAGGAGAACACTGAAGCTTTCTTT
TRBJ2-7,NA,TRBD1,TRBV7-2,CASSSLGTGVREQYF,TGTGCCAGCAGCTCGTTGGGGACAGGGGTTCGCGAGCAGTACTTC
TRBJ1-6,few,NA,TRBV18,CASSPSQPVDSPLHF,TGTGCCAGCTCACCGAGCCAGCCAGTAGATTCACCCCTCCACTTT
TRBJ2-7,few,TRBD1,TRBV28,CASSQFPGQGQNEQYF,TGTGCCAGCAGTCAGTTCCCGGGACAGGGCCAAAACGAGCAGTACTTC
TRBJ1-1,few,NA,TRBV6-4,CASKAEVNTEAFF,TGTGCCAGCAAGGCGGAGGTGAACACTGAAGCTTTCTTT
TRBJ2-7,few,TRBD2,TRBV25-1,CACSLAGGGEQYF,TGTGCCTGTTCACTAGCGGGAGGAGGCGAGCAGTACTTC
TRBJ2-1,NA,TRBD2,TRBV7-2,CASSRGTSGVGYNEQFF,TGTGCCAGCAGCCGCGGGACTAGCGGGGTGGGGTACAATGAGCAGTTCTTC
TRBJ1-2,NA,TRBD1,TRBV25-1,CASSHRTGNGYTF,TGTGCCAGCAGTCATAGGACAGGGAATGGCTACACCTTC